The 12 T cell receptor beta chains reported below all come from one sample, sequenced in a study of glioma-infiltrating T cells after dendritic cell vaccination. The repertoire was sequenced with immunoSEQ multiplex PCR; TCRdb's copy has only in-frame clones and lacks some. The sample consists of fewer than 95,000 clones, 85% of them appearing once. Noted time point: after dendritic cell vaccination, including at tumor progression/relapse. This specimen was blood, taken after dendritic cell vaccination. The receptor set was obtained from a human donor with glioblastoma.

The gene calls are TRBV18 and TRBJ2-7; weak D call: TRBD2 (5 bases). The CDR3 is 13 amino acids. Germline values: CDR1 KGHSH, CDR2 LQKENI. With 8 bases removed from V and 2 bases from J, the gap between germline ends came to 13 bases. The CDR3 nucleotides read TGTGCCAGCGGGCCTGGAGCGGCCTACGAGCAGTACTTC. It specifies CASGPGAAYEQYF.

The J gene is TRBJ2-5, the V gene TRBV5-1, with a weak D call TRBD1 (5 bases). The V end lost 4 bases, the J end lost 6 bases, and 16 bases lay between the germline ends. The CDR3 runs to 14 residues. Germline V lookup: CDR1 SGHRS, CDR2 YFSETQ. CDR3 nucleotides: TGCGCCAGCAGCCCCCTCAGGGAAATGCAGACCCAGTACTTC. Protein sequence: CASSPLREMQTQYF.

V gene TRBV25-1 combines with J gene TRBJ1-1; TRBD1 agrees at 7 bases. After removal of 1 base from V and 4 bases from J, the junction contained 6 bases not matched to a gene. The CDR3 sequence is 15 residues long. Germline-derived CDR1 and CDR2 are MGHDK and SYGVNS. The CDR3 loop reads CASSELTGVSTEAFF. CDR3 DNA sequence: TGTGCCAGCAGTGAATTAACAGGGGTTTCCACTGAAGCTTTCTTT.

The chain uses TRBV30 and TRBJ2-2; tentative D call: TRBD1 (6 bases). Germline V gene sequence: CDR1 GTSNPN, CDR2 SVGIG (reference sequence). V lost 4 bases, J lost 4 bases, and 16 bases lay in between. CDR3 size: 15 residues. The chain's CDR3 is CAWKRARGFTGELFF. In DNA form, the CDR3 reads TGTGCCTGGAAAAGAGCCAGGGGCTTCACCGGGGAGCTGTTTTTT.

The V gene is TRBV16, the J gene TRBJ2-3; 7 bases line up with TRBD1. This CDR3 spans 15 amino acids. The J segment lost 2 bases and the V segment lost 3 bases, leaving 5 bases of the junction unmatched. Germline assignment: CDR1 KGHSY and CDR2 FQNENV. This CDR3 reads CASSHYGQATDTQYF. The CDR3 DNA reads TGTGCCAGCAGCCATTACGGACAGGCCACAGATACGCAGTATTTT.

The CDR3 DNA reads as TGCGCCAGCAGCCAAGAACTAGCGTCTTACGAGCAGTACTTC. Translated: CASSQELASYEQYF. The chain combines TRBV4-3 with TRBJ2-7; the match to TRBD2 covers 7 bases. Per the germline V gene, CDR1 is LGHNA and CDR2 is YSLEER. V lost 0 bases and J lost 4; bases outside the gene matches: 3. The CDR3 has 14 residues.

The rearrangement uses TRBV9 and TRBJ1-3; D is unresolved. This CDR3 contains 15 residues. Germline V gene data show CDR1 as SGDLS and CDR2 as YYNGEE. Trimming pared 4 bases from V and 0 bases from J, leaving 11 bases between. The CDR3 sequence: CASSPEVFSGNTIYF. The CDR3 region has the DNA TGTGCCAGCAGCCCCGAGGTTTTCTCTGGAAACACCATATATTTT.

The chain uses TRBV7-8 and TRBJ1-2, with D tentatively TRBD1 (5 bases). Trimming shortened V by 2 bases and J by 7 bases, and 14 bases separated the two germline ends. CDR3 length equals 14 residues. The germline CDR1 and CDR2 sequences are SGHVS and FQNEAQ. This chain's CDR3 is CASSLTGREGGYTF. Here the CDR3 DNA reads TGTGCCAGCAGCTTAACTGGCAGGGAGGGTGGCTACACCTTC.

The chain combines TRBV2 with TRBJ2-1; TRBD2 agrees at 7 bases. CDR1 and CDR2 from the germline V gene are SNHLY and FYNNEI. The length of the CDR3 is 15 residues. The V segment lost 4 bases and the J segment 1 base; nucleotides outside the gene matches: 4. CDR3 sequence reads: CASSGWEGSYNEQFF. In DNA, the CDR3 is TGTGCCAGCAGTGGCTGGGAGGGGTCCTACAATGAGCAGTTCTTC.

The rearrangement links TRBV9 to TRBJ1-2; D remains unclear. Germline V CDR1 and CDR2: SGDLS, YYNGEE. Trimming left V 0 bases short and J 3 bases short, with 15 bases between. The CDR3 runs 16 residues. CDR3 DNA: TGTGCCAGCAGCGTAGAGAGGGTTGGGAGGTACTATGGCTACACCTTC. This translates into CASSVERVGRYYGYTF.

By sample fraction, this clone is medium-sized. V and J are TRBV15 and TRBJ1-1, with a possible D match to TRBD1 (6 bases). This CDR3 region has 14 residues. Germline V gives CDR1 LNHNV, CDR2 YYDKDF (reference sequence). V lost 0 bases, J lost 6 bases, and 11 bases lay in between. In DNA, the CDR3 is TGTGCCACCAGCAGAGACAGGGGTAGCGCTGAAGCTTTCTTT. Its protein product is CATSRDRGSAEAFF.

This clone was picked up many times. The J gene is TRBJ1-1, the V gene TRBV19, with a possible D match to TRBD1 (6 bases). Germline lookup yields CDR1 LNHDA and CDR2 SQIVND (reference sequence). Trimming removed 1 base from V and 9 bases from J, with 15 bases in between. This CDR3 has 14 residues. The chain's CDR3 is CASSIVETGSKAFF. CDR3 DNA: TGTGCCAGTAGTATAGTGGAGACAGGAAGTAAAGCTTTCTTT.